Detailed here is one TCR beta chain. Germline V gene lookup returns CDR1 ENHRY and CDR2 SYGVKD. Unmatched junction bases numbered 7, after V lost 4 bases and J lost 2 bases. The CDR3 is made up of 15 amino acids. These data are taken from a study of blood T cell repertoires in COVID-19. Study information: Acute-phase and convalescent COVID-19 samples originated in the United States, Italy and Spain. In each case, the material was cDNA or gDNA derived from T cells, B-cell-depleted T cells, or PBMCs.

Authors' methods: Estimated nucleated cell counts came from reference gene primer amplification. Here immunoSEQ multiplex PCR was the method, and the copy in TCRdb shows in-frame clones only, minus some. V and J calls and clone size come straight from that table; D and trimming were deduced from the DNA. The sample includes over 250,000 clones, 87% seen only once; the top ten take about 1.6%. Sequencing used peripheral blood. This sequence originates from a woman aged 40-49 years who had recovered from COVID-19. The V and J genes are TRBV10-3 and TRBJ2-7, with TRBD1 matching 8 bases. Here the CDR3 reads CAISGQGANTYEQYF. The CDR3 DNA reads TGTGCCATCAGTGGTCAGGGGGCGAACACCTACGAGCAGTACTTC.